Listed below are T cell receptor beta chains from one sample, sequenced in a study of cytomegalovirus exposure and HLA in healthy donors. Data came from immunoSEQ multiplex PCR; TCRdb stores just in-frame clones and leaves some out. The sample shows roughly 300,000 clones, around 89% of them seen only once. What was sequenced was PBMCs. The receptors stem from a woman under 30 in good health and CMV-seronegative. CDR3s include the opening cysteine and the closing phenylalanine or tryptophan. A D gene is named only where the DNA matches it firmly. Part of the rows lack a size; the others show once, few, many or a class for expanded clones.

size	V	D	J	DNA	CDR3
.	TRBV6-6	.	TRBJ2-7	TGTGCCAGCAGTTACGTCGGGGTAGGCTACGAGCAGTACTTC	CASSYVGVGYEQYF
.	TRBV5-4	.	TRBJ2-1	TGTGCCAGCAGCCCGCGCTCAGCGGAGACCGGGGGGCAGTTCTTC	CASSPRSAETGGQFF
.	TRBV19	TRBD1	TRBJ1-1	TGTGCCAGTAAGGGGACAGGGGGTTGGGACACTGAAGCTTTCTTT	CASKGTGGWDTEAFF
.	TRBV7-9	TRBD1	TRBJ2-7	TGTGCCAGCAGCTCGAGACAGGGCGTTGAGGTCTACGAGCAGTACTTC	CASSSRQGVEVYEQYF
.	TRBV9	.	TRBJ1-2	TGTGCCAGCACCCGATCCCCAGGGGAAATTACTAACTATGGCTACACCTTC	CASTRSPGEITNYGYTF
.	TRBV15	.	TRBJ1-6	TGTGCCACCAGCAACAGGGATTCACCCCTCCACTTT	CATSNRDSPLHF
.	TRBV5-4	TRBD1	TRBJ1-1	TGTGCCAGCAGCTTGGTAGGGGGCGGAGAAGCTTTCTTT	CASSLVGGGEAFF
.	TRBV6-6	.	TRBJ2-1	TGTGCCAGCAGTCCGGTATGGGGAGCCTACAATGAGCAGTTCTTC	CASSPVWGAYNEQFF
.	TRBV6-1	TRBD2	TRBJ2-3	TGTGCCAGCAGTGAACACAGCGGGATAAGCACAGATACGCAGTATTTT	CASSEHSGISTDTQYF
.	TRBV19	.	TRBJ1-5	TGTGCCAGTATCCCCAATGCGGGGCAGCCCCAGCATTTT	CASIPNAGQPQHF
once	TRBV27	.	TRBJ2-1	TGTGCCAGCAGTGAGAGTCCTAGCGTGACCTACAATGAGCAGTTCTTC	CASSESPSVTYNEQFF
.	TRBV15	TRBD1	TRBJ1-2	TGTGCCACGACTTCGGACAGGGCCTACGGTGGCTACACCTTC	CATTSDRAYGGYTF
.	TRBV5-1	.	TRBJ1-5	TGCGCCAGCAGCCCGGACTTGGATCAGCCCCAGCATTTT	CASSPDLDQPQHF
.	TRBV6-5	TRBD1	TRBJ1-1	TGTGCCAGCAGTTACCAGGACAGGCTGGATACTGAAGCTTTCTTT	CASSYQDRLDTEAFF
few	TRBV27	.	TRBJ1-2	TGTGCCAGCAGGGGGCAGGGCGCGGATGGCTACACCTTC	CASRGQGADGYTF
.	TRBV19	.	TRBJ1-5	TGTGCCAGTAGTGCCGGTCGACAGCCCGCCCAGCATTTT	CASSAGRQPAQHF
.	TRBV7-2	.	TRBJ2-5	TGTGCCAGCAGCTTGGACTCCAGGGGAGCCGGATTAGAGACCCAGTACTTC	CASSLDSRGAGLETQYF
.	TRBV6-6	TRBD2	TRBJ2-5	TGTGCCAGCAGTTACAAGCGGGGTAGCGGAGGAGAGACCCAGTACTTC	CASSYKRGSGGETQYF
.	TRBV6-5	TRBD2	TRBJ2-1	TGTGCCAGCAGGGCTTGGCGGGAGGTTGAGCAGTTCTTC	CASRAWREVEQFF
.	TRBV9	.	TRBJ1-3	TGTGCCAGCAGCGTAGAGAGTGGAAACACCATATATTTT	CASSVESGNTIYF
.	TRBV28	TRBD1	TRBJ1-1	TGTGCCAGCAGTTTACCCGACAGGGCGAACACTGAAGCTTTCTTT	CASSLPDRANTEAFF
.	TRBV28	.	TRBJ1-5	TGTGCCAGCAGACAGGGTCTAAGCCAGCCCCAGCATTTT	CASRQGLSQPQHF
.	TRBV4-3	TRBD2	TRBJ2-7	TGCGCCAGCAGCCCCGCATGGACTAGCGGAGCTTACGAGCAGTACTTC	CASSPAWTSGAYEQYF
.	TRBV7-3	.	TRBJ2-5	TGTGCCAGCAGCTCATCGACCAGGGAAGAGACCCAGTACTTC	CASSSSTREETQYF
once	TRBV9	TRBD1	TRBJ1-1	TGTGCCAGCAGCGTAGAGGGACAGGGACTAAGTGATGAAGCTTTCTTT	CASSVEGQGLSDEAFF
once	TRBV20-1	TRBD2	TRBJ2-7	TGCAGTGCCGGGCGGCTAGCGGAACAGTACTTC	CSAGRLAEQYF
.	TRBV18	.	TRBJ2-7	TGTGCCAGCTCAGCCACAGGGCCCAACTACGAGCAGTACTTC	CASSATGPNYEQYF
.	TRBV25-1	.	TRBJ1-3	TGTGCCACCCATGGCAGATCTGGAAACACCATATATTTT	CATHGRSGNTIYF
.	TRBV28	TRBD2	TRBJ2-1	TGTGCCAGCAGTTTATCCACGGGACTAGCGGCCTACAATGAGCAGTTCTTC	CASSLSTGLAAYNEQFF
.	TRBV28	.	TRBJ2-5	TGTGCCAGCAGTTTTAGGGGGGGAGGGGGGACAAGGGAGACCCAGTACTTC	CASSFRGGGGTRETQYF
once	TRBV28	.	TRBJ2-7	TGTGCCAGCAGTTTCGCGTACGAGCAGTACTTC	CASSFAYEQYF
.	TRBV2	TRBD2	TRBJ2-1	TGTGCCAGCAGACGCCCCGGGACTAGTGATGAGCAGTTCTTC	CASRRPGTSDEQFF
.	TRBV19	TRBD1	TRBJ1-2	TGTGCCAGTAGCCCGACAGGGGGCGCGTTTTATGGCTACACCTTC	CASSPTGGAFYGYTF
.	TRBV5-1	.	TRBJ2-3	TGCGCCAGCAGCTTGGAAGGGACTCCTCCTGGCACAGATACGCAGTATTTT	CASSLEGTPPGTDTQYF
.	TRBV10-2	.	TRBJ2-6	TGCGCCAGCACCACCCTCGGGTCTGGGGCCAACGTCCTGACTTTC	CASTTLGSGANVLTF
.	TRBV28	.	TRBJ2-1	TGTGCCAGCAGTTTAGTCAGGTTCGGAAATGAGCAGTTCTTC	CASSLVRFGNEQFF
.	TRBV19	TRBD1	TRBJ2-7	TGTGCCACCGCACAGGGGGCCCCAGGGGAGCAGTACTTC	CATAQGAPGEQYF
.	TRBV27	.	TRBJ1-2	TGTGCCAGCAGTTTAAATTCTTACTCCCGGAGCGATGGCTACACCTTC	CASSLNSYSRSDGYTF
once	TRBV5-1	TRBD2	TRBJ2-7	TGCGCCAGCAGCTCGGGACTAGCGGGAGGGCCGTACGAGCAGTACTTC	CASSSGLAGGPYEQYF
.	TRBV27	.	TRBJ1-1	TGTGCCAGCAGTTCGGGAAGTAACACTGAAGCTTTCTTT	CASSSGSNTEAFF
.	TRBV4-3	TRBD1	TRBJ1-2	TGCGCCAGCAGCCAAGTGGACAGGGGTGGCTACACCTTC	CASSQVDRGGYTF
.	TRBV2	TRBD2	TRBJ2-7	TGTGCCAGCGGGACAGGGACTAGCGGGAGCGAGCAGTACTTC	CASGTGTSGSEQYF
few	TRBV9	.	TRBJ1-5	TGTGCCAGCAGCGTAGGCGATAGCAATCAGCCCCAGCATTTT	CASSVGDSNQPQHF
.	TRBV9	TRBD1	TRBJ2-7	TGTGCCAGCAGCGATGGACAGGGGGTGGACGAGCAGTACTTC	CASSDGQGVDEQYF
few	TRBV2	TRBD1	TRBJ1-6	TGTGCCAGCAGTGACAGGGGGACTTCACCCCTCCACTTT	CASSDRGTSPLHF
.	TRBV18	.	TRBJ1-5	TGTGCCAGCTCACCGCTCGGGGGCAATCAGCCCCAGCATTTT	CASSPLGGNQPQHF
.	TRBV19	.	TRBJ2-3	TGTGCCAGTAGTAGAGTGTCGACAGATACGCAGTATTTT	CASSRVSTDTQYF
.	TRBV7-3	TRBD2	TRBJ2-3	TGTGCCAGCGATTTAGCGGGAGCAACAGATACGCAGTATTTT	CASDLAGATDTQYF
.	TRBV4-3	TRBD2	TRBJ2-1	TGCGCCAGCAGCCTCGGGACTAGCCTCCCCTACAATGAGCAGTTCTTC	CASSLGTSLPYNEQFF
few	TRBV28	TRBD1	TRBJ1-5	TGTGCCAGCAGGCTGGACAGGACCTATGGCAATCAGCCCCAGCATTTT	CASRLDRTYGNQPQHF